Listed below are T cell receptor beta chains from one sample, sequenced in a study of low-dose radiotherapy and immunotherapy resistance in tumors. One entry per CDR3 protein results from TCRdb running MiXCR on the reads. The data show around 60,000 distinct CDR3 sequences, around 23% seen once. The sequencing here drew on PBMCs, taken after low-dose radiotherapy plus immunotherapy. The origin of the receptors is a male donor with prostate cancer. Each CDR3 is given with its conserved first and last residue. Each record gives: V gene, J gene, D gene, clone size, CDR3 DNA, CDR3 protein. D genes are given only for firm matches. Clone size is not always given. Where it is, it says once, few, many or a class for expanded clones.

v_gene: TRBV7-2; j_gene: TRBJ1-1; d_gene: .; abundance: many; CDR3nt: TGTGCCAGCAGCTTAGCCGGGATTATTTCAGCTGAAGCTTTCTTT; CDR3aa: CASSLAGIISAEAFF
v_gene: TRBV12-3/TRBV12-4; j_gene: TRBJ1-5; d_gene: TRBD1; abundance: many; CDR3nt: TGTGCCAGCAGTGTAGGGACAGATAATCAGCCCCAGCATTTT; CDR3aa: CASSVGTDNQPQHF
v_gene: TRBV29-1; j_gene: TRBJ1-1; d_gene: .; abundance: many; CDR3nt: TGCAGCGCGGGACGATTAGGGAACACTGAAGCTTTCTTT; CDR3aa: CSAGRLGNTEAFF
v_gene: TRBV7-9; j_gene: TRBJ2-2; d_gene: TRBD1; abundance: many; CDR3nt: TGTGCCAGCAGACTGGACAGGGAGAACACCGGGGAGCTGTTTTTT; CDR3aa: CASRLDRENTGELFF
v_gene: TRBV5-1; j_gene: TRBJ2-2; d_gene: TRBD1; abundance: many; CDR3nt: TGCGCCAGCAGCTTGCAACCGGGACAGTCCACCGGGGAGCTGTTTTTT; CDR3aa: CASSLQPGQSTGELFF
v_gene: TRBV12-5; j_gene: TRBJ2-3; d_gene: .; abundance: .; CDR3nt: TGTGCTAGTGGAACGGGAACTAGCACAGATACGCAGTATTTT; CDR3aa: CASGTGTSTDTQYF
v_gene: TRBV26; j_gene: TRBJ2-5; d_gene: .; abundance: .; CDR3nt: TGTGCCAGCAGGCTGGGCCGGGCCCCGCCCGGGGAGACCCAGTACTTC; CDR3aa: CASRLGRAPPGETQYF
v_gene: TRBV6-2/TRBV6-3; j_gene: TRBJ2-7; d_gene: .; abundance: .; CDR3nt: TGTGCCAGCAGTGAAGACCCAGGGACCTACGAGCAGTACTTC; CDR3aa: CASSEDPGTYEQYF
v_gene: TRBV29-1; j_gene: TRBJ2-1; d_gene: .; abundance: medium-sized; CDR3nt: TGCAGCGCTGGGGGACTCCCTCCCTACAATGAGCAGTTCTTC; CDR3aa: CSAGGLPPYNEQFF
v_gene: TRBV5-1; j_gene: TRBJ2-7; d_gene: TRBD1; abundance: many; CDR3nt: TGCGCCAGCAGCCAGGACAGGGGGGTCTACGAGCAGTACTTC; CDR3aa: CASSQDRGVYEQYF
v_gene: TRBV11-2; j_gene: TRBJ2-5; d_gene: .; abundance: .; CDR3nt: TGTGCCAGCAGCTCCTTCGACGGGGCTCAAGAGACCCAGTACTTC; CDR3aa: CASSSFDGAQETQYF
v_gene: TRBV30; j_gene: TRBJ2-7; d_gene: .; abundance: .; CDR3nt: TGTGCCTGGAGTCCAGCCCTTGGGACGGGCCGCTCCTACGAGCAGTACTTC; CDR3aa: CAWSPALGTGRSYEQYF
v_gene: TRBV20-1; j_gene: TRBJ2-1; d_gene: TRBD2; abundance: many; CDR3nt: TGCAGTGCTAGAGATCGGGGGGGAGGACCCCTATACAATGAGCAGTTCTTC; CDR3aa: CSARDRGGGPLYNEQFF
v_gene: TRBV5-1; j_gene: TRBJ2-1; d_gene: TRBD2; abundance: .; CDR3nt: TGCGCCACTAGCGTTAGGGAGGGCAATGAGCAGTTCTTC; CDR3aa: CATSVREGNEQFF
v_gene: TRBV5-1; j_gene: TRBJ2-1; d_gene: .; abundance: many; CDR3nt: TGCGCCAGCAGCTTGATGCGACCAAACAATGAGCAGTTCTTC; CDR3aa: CASSLMRPNNEQFF
v_gene: TRBV9; j_gene: TRBJ2-1; d_gene: TRBD2; abundance: many; CDR3nt: TGTGCCAGCAGCGTAGGGGCTAGCGGGAAATACAATGAGCAGTTCTTC; CDR3aa: CASSVGASGKYNEQFF
v_gene: TRBV3-1; j_gene: TRBJ2-5; d_gene: .; abundance: many; CDR3nt: TGTGCCAGCAGCCAAGAGGTGGGTTTCCAAGAGACCCAGTACTTC; CDR3aa: CASSQEVGFQETQYF
v_gene: TRBV20-1; j_gene: TRBJ2-1; d_gene: .; abundance: .; CDR3nt: TGCAGTGCGAGTCGGGACTCCAATGAGCAGTTCTTC; CDR3aa: CSASRDSNEQFF
v_gene: TRBV6-6; j_gene: TRBJ2-1; d_gene: TRBD1; abundance: many; CDR3nt: TGTGCCAGCAGTACAAGGACAGGATCCGGGGAGAACAATGAGCAGTTCTTC; CDR3aa: CASSTRTGSGENNEQFF
v_gene: TRBV10-2; j_gene: TRBJ2-1; d_gene: .; abundance: many; CDR3nt: TGCGCCAGCAGGGCAGGGAGGTACAATGAGCAGTTCTTC; CDR3aa: CASRAGRYNEQFF
v_gene: TRBV7-6; j_gene: TRBJ2-3; d_gene: TRBD2; abundance: .; CDR3nt: TGTGCCAGCACCCCTAGACTAGCGGGAGGGTTAGATACGCAGTATTTT; CDR3aa: CASTPRLAGGLDTQYF
v_gene: TRBV20-1; j_gene: TRBJ2-3; d_gene: TRBD1; abundance: many; CDR3nt: TGCAGTGCTAGGACAGGGGGTGTGTATTTACGTACGCAGTATTTT; CDR3aa: CSARTGGVYLRTQYF
v_gene: TRBV5-1; j_gene: TRBJ1-4; d_gene: .; abundance: many; CDR3nt: TGCGCCAGCAGCTTGCTGAACAGAAATGAAAAACTGTTTTTT; CDR3aa: CASSLLNRNEKLFF
v_gene: TRBV28; j_gene: TRBJ2-1; d_gene: TRBD1; abundance: many; CDR3nt: TGTGCCAGCAGCATACAGGGGGGCAACTACAATGAGCAGTTCTTC; CDR3aa: CASSIQGGNYNEQFF
v_gene: TRBV20-1; j_gene: TRBJ2-1; d_gene: .; abundance: many; CDR3nt: TGCAGTGCTTTGACTGATTACAATGAGCAGTTCTTC; CDR3aa: CSALTDYNEQFF
v_gene: TRBV7-2; j_gene: TRBJ2-2; d_gene: .; abundance: .; CDR3nt: TGTGCCAGCAGCTCTAACCCCGGACGGAACACCGGGGAGCTGTTTTTT; CDR3aa: CASSSNPGRNTGELFF
v_gene: TRBV3-1; j_gene: TRBJ2-1; d_gene: TRBD1; abundance: few; CDR3nt: TGTGCCAGCAGCCAAATGACAGGGGGTGGCAATGAGCAGTTCTTC; CDR3aa: CASSQMTGGGNEQFF
v_gene: TRBV13; j_gene: TRBJ1-1; d_gene: .; abundance: many; CDR3nt: TGTGCCAGCAGCTTTCGTTTAACAGGGCAGAACACTGAAGCTTTCTTT; CDR3aa: CASSFRLTGQNTEAFF
v_gene: TRBV27; j_gene: TRBJ2-2; d_gene: TRBD2; abundance: many; CDR3nt: TGTGCCAGCAGTTTCACAGGACTAGCGGGATCCGGCACCGGGGAGCTGTTTTTT; CDR3aa: CASSFTGLAGSGTGELFF
v_gene: TRBV12-3/TRBV12-4; j_gene: TRBJ1-1; d_gene: .; abundance: .; CDR3nt: TGTGCCAGCAGGGGTGGGATACCGACTAGGGGTATAAGCTTT; CDR3aa: CASRGGIPTRGISF
v_gene: TRBV6-4; j_gene: TRBJ2-1; d_gene: TRBD2; abundance: many; CDR3nt: TGTGCCAGCAGTGTGATAGCGGGTCCTCCCAATGAGCAGTTCTTC; CDR3aa: CASSVIAGPPNEQFF
v_gene: TRBV6-6; j_gene: TRBJ2-1; d_gene: TRBD2; abundance: many; CDR3nt: TGTGCCAGCAATGGGGGGGGCTCCTACAATGAGCAGTTCTTC; CDR3aa: CASNGGGSYNEQFF
v_gene: TRBV6-2/TRBV6-3; j_gene: TRBJ1-1; d_gene: .; abundance: many; CDR3nt: TGTGCCAGCAACCGCGACAGCCCTGAAGCTTTCTTT; CDR3aa: CASNRDSPEAFF
v_gene: TRBV6-5; j_gene: TRBJ1-1; d_gene: .; abundance: many; CDR3nt: TGTGCCAGCAGTTACCCTAAAGAGGGGCTGGACACTGAAGCTTTCTTT; CDR3aa: CASSYPKEGLDTEAFF
v_gene: TRBV12-3/TRBV12-4; j_gene: TRBJ2-2; d_gene: .; abundance: .; CDR3nt: TGTGCCAGCAGTACACAGGGTAACGGGGAGCTGTTTTTT; CDR3aa: CASSTQGNGELFF
v_gene: TRBV20-1; j_gene: TRBJ1-5; d_gene: TRBD1; abundance: many; CDR3nt: TGCAGTGCTTCAACAGGGGCCAATCAGCCCCAGCATTTT; CDR3aa: CSASTGANQPQHF
v_gene: TRBV29-1; j_gene: TRBJ2-7; d_gene: TRBD1; abundance: many; CDR3nt: TGCAGCGTTGTACGGCAGGGGGCGGCTCGGGGAGAGCAGTACTTC; CDR3aa: CSVVRQGAARGEQYF
v_gene: TRBV7-8; j_gene: TRBJ1-6; d_gene: .; abundance: many; CDR3nt: TGTGCCAGCAGCTTAGGTGCCGGCGGGAATTCACCCCTCCACTTT; CDR3aa: CASSLGAGGNSPLHF
v_gene: TRBV3-1; j_gene: TRBJ2-5; d_gene: TRBD2; abundance: many; CDR3nt: TGTGCCAGCAGCCCCTCGGCGGGGGAAGAGACCCAGTACTTC; CDR3aa: CASSPSAGEETQYF
v_gene: TRBV25-1; j_gene: TRBJ1-6; d_gene: .; abundance: many; CDR3nt: TGTGCCAGCAGTGGAGGGGTGAACAATTCACCCCTCCACTTT; CDR3aa: CASSGGVNNSPLHF
v_gene: TRBV18; j_gene: TRBJ1-5; d_gene: .; abundance: many; CDR3nt: TGTGCCAGCTCACCCCCCGGGACACATACTTATCAGCCCCAGCATTTT; CDR3aa: CASSPPGTHTYQPQHF
v_gene: TRBV6-2/TRBV6-3; j_gene: TRBJ2-3; d_gene: TRBD2; abundance: once; CDR3nt: TGTGCCAGCAGCCGCCGAGCGGGAGGAGGCACAGATACGCAGTATTTT; CDR3aa: CASSRRAGGGTDTQYF
v_gene: TRBV5-8; j_gene: TRBJ2-5; d_gene: TRBD2; abundance: .; CDR3nt: TGTGCCAGCAGCTTCGCGACCAGCGGGGGCCAGGAGACCCAGTACTTC; CDR3aa: CASSFATSGGQETQYF
v_gene: TRBV28; j_gene: TRBJ1-1; d_gene: .; abundance: many; CDR3nt: TGTGCCAGCAGTTTAGTTGGGGGTGCACTCCCCGGACGGAACACTGAAGCTTTCTTT; CDR3aa: CASSLVGGALPGRNTEAFF
v_gene: TRBV27; j_gene: TRBJ2-3; d_gene: TRBD2; abundance: .; CDR3nt: TGTGCCAGCAGTTTATCGGCTAGCGGGGGGGGGGTGGATACGCAGTATTTT; CDR3aa: CASSLSASGGGVDTQYF
v_gene: TRBV20-1; j_gene: TRBJ2-3; d_gene: TRBD2; abundance: many; CDR3nt: TGCAGTGCTGTATCAGCGGGACGAGAGACTCATACGCAGTATTTT; CDR3aa: CSAVSAGRETHTQYF
v_gene: TRBV5-1; j_gene: TRBJ2-2; d_gene: .; abundance: many; CDR3nt: TGCGCCAGCAGCTTGGCCCGGGGGGCCTCGAGCGGGGAGCTGTTTTTT; CDR3aa: CASSLARGASSGELFF
v_gene: TRBV20-1; j_gene: TRBJ2-7; d_gene: TRBD1; abundance: many; CDR3nt: TGCAGTGCTCGGACAGGGGCTCTCTACGAGCAGTACTTC; CDR3aa: CSARTGALYEQYF
v_gene: TRBV6-2/TRBV6-3; j_gene: TRBJ1-3; d_gene: .; abundance: many; CDR3nt: TGTGCCAGCAGTTCCCAAGACGGACGCTCTGGAAACACCATATATTTT; CDR3aa: CASSSQDGRSGNTIYF
v_gene: TRBV14; j_gene: TRBJ1-6; d_gene: TRBD1; abundance: many; CDR3nt: TGTGCCAGCAGCCACCGAGGGGGCTACGGTTCACCCCTCCACTTT; CDR3aa: CASSHRGGYGSPLHF
v_gene: TRBV11-2; j_gene: TRBJ1-2; d_gene: .; abundance: many; CDR3nt: TGTGCCAGCAGCCCGGCTGGAGGGGTGCGATATGGCTACACCTTC; CDR3aa: CASSPAGGVRYGYTF
v_gene: TRBV7-6; j_gene: TRBJ2-5; d_gene: TRBD1; abundance: .; CDR3nt: TGTGCCAGCAGCTTAGCCGGACAGGGGGAAGAGACCCAGTACTTC; CDR3aa: CASSLAGQGEETQYF